Sequencing of this T cell receptor beta chain was carried out in a study of blood T cell repertoires in COVID-19. Study summary: COVID-19 samples from acute and convalescent phases originated in the United States, Italy and Spain. In each case, the material was cDNA or gDNA derived from T cells, B-cell-depleted T cells, or PBMCs.

In the original workflow: By means of reference gene primer amplification, nucleated cell counts were estimated. Profiling relied on immunoSEQ multiplex PCR, and the TCRdb table lists in-frame clones only, not all of them. V and J calls plus clone size are reproduced from that table; the DNA served to infer D and trimming. Among around 60,000 clones listed, more than 90% were seen once. The germline V gene encodes CDR1 SGHTS and CDR2 YDEGEE. This CDR3 is 18 amino acids long. The V and J ends lost 4 bases and 1 base respectively, with 23 bases between them. The source is a man aged 55-75 years with acute or convalescent COVID-19. Sequenced sample: peripheral blood. The gene calls are TRBV5-8 and TRBJ1-1; TRBD1 might be the D (6 bases). The CDR3 DNA follows: TGTGCCAGCAGCCCGGGGGGGGGCCGGCTTGACCCGAACACTGAAGCTTTCTTT. Translated, it gives CASSPGGGRLDPNTEAFF.